Listed below are T cell receptor beta chains from one sample, sequenced in a study of blood T cell repertoires in COVID-19. The method was immunoSEQ multiplex PCR; TCRdb's version includes in-frame clones alone and lacks a portion of them. The data contain about 160,000 clones, 75% to 90% of them singletons. The sequenced sample consisted of peripheral blood. The receptor source for this set is a man between 65 and 85 years old with acute or convalescent COVID-19. Both conserved end residues are part of each CDR3. The D gene is left open where the match is weak. Not every row has a clone size; where given, it reads once, few, many or a size class.

. | TRBJ1-2 | . | TRBV19 | CASLSGVNYGYTF | TGTGCCAGTCTCTCCGGGGTTAACTATGGCTACACCTTC
. | TRBJ2-7 | . | TRBV28 | CASSVPTGRDEQYF | TGTGCCAGCAGTGTGCCCACAGGGAGGGACGAGCAGTACTTC
. | TRBJ2-7 | . | TRBV11-2 | CASRGDSYEQYF | TGTGCCAGCAGGGGCGACTCCTACGAGCAGTACTTC
TRBD2 | TRBJ2-2 | . | TRBV28 | CASSSPPPLAGKPNTGELFF | TGTGCCAGCAGTTCTCCCCCCCCACTAGCGGGAAAACCAAACACCGGGGAGCTGTTTTTT
TRBD1 | TRBJ1-5 | . | TRBV4-2 | CASSQDHGTVWEPQHF | TGTGCCAGCAGCCAAGATCACGGGACAGTGTGGGAGCCCCAGCATTTT
TRBD1 | TRBJ2-7 | . | TRBV5-1 | CASSPGQGFPYEQYF | TGCGCCAGCAGCCCCGGACAGGGTTTCCCCTACGAGCAGTACTTC
. | TRBJ2-2 | . | TRBV11-3 | CASSPGAITGPGELFF | TGTGCCAGCAGCCCAGGAGCGATAACAGGGCCCGGGGAGCTGTTTTTT
TRBD1 | TRBJ1-4 | once | TRBV10-3 | CAIKGTVGEKLFF | TGTGCCATCAAGGGGACAGTTGGAGAAAAACTGTTTTTT
. | TRBJ2-1 | . | TRBV5-1 | CASSLPGENNEQFF | TGCGCCAGCAGCTTGCCAGGGGAGAACAATGAGCAGTTCTTC
. | TRBJ1-4 | . | TRBV19 | CASIPGRGAGEKLFF | TGTGCCAGTATCCCCGGACGGGGGGCAGGAGAAAAACTGTTTTTT
. | TRBJ2-7 | . | TRBV5-1 | CASSLYSDAYEQYF | TGCGCCAGCAGCTTGTATAGCGATGCCTACGAGCAGTACTTC
. | TRBJ2-5 | . | TRBV27 | CASRAFRGGEQETQYF | TGTGCCAGCAGGGCCTTCCGGGGAGGAGAACAAGAGACCCAGTACTTC
. | TRBJ2-2 | . | TRBV25-1 | CASSKGQNTGELFF | TGTGCCAGCAGTAAGGGGCAGAACACCGGGGAGCTGTTTTTT